These 14 T cell receptor beta chains share one sample of origin, sequenced in a study of cytomegalovirus exposure and HLA in healthy donors. PCR primers comprised 60 Vbeta and 13 Jbeta primers. The table came from immunoSEQ multiplex PCR; TCRdb's copy has only in-frame clones and leaves some out. The sample comprises roughly 170,000 clones, 77% of which are singletons, and 1.4% to 1.5% rests with the top ten. Sequenced material: PBMCs. The source of these receptors is a woman in her thirties in good health and CMV-seropositive.

The gene calls are TRBV28 and TRBJ1-3, with D possibly TRBD1 on 5 matching bases. V dropped 4 bases and J dropped 2 bases, with 12 bases sitting between them. CDR3 size: 15 residues. Germline V gene sequence: CDR1 MDHEN, CDR2 SYDVKM. CDR3 DNA: TGTGCCAGCAGTTCCCTGGGGGGAACTGGAAACACCATATATTTT. Residues: CASSSLGGTGNTIYF.

This chain connects TRBV6-4 to TRBJ2-7; 8 positions agree with TRBD1. The CDR3 consists of 14 residues. The V gene's germline CDR1 is MRHNA and CDR2 SNTAGT. V shed 3 bases and J 5 bases; nucleotides not matched to a gene: 6. The CDR3, as DNA: TGTGCCAGCAGTGATTCCTCGGACAGGGACGAGCAGTACTTC. Amino acids: CASSDSSDRDEQYF.

The chain has TRBV5-4 and TRBJ2-1; 9 nucleotides line up with TRBD2. CDR3 length: 16 amino acids. The J segment lost 7 bases and the V segment lost 2 bases, leaving 10 bases of the junction unmatched. CDR1 SGHNT and CDR2 YYREEE come from the germline V gene (reference sequence). The CDR3 protein is CASSFLAGEILNEQFF. DNA for the CDR3: TGTGCCAGCAGCTTTTTAGCGGGAGAAATATTGAATGAGCAGTTCTTC.

This chain connects TRBV7-9 to TRBJ2-1; D gene unclear. Germline V gene lookup returns CDR1 SEHNR and CDR2 FQNEAQ (reference sequence). This CDR3 comprises 16 residues. V was pared by 1 base and J by 6 bases, with 16 bases between. CDR3 in DNA: TGTGCCAGCAGCTTAGGTGCCCATCAAGAGCGCAATGAGCAGTTCTTC. Protein sequence: CASSLGAHQERNEQFF.

This chain uses TRBV18 with TRBJ1-2; 10 bases line up with TRBD1. Germline CDR1 and CDR2: KGHSH and LQKENI. This CDR3 region has 14 residues. The V and J ends lost 0 bases and 7 bases, in that order; junction bases with no gene match: 2. This CDR3 reads CASSPPGTGAGYTF. CDR3 in DNA: TGTGCCAGCTCACCACCGGGGACAGGGGCTGGCTACACCTTC.

The V gene is TRBV9, the J gene TRBJ2-5; D is uncertain. CDR1 and CDR2 from the germline V gene are SGDLS and YYNGEE. The ends were cut back, 3 bases at V and 4 bases at J, with 13 bases in the middle. This CDR3 region has 14 residues. CDR3 nucleotide sequence: TGTGCCAGCAGCGCTGCAGGTAGAACAGAGACCCAGTACTTC. Residues: CASSAAGRTETQYF.

This clone was picked up one time. The chain links TRBV30 to TRBJ2-7; perhaps TRBD2 as D (6 bases). Trimming shortened V by 4 bases and J by 3 bases, and 19 bases separated the two germline ends. Germline CDR1 is GTSNPN and CDR2 is SVGIG (reference sequence). The CDR3 is 15 residues long. Written as DNA, the CDR3 is TGTGCCTGGAAACCCGGGACTTTCAACTACTACGAGCAGTACTTC. Its protein product is CAWKPGTFNYYEQYF.

V and J are TRBV6-5 and TRBJ2-7; a possible D gene is TRBD1 (5 bases). The CDR3 covers 11 residues. Trimming cost V 8 bases and J 4 bases, with 9 bases left between them. The germline CDR1 and CDR2 sequences are MNHEY and SVGAGI. CDR3 amino acids: CASRQTYEQYF. The CDR3 nucleotides are TGTGCCAGCCGACAGACATACGAGCAGTACTTC.

The chain recombines TRBV14 with TRBJ1-1, with 9 nucleotides matching TRBD1. The CDR3 sequence is 12 residues long. CDR1 is SGHDN, CDR2 FVKESK, per germline. V dropped 4 bases and J dropped 11; count of bases not matched to a gene: 5. CDR3 sequence: CASSPDRGRAFF. The DNA of the CDR3 is TGTGCCAGCAGCCCCGACAGGGGGAGGGCTTTCTTT. Based on the CDR3 plus reference TRBV14 and TRBJ1-1, the full variable domain is EAGVTQFPSHSVIEKGQTVTLRCDPISGHDNLYWYRRVMGKEIKFLLHFVKESKQDESGMPNNRFLAERTGGTYSTLKVQPAELEDSGVYFCASSPDRGRAFFGQGTRLTVV.

Of note for this clone: An end of the junction does not agree with germline; a read error may underlie this. The chain uses TRBV7-9 and TRBJ1-3; D possibly corresponds to TRBD1 (6 bases). The CDR3 is 16 amino acids. Germline assignment: CDR1 SEHNR and CDR2 FQNEAQ (reference sequence). For the CDR3, the DNA is TGTTCCAGCAGCTCACGGGACATAGACTCTGGAAACACCATATATTTT. Translating gives CSSSSRDIDSGNTIYF.

The chain combines TRBV19 with TRBJ1-2; TRBD1 matches at 8 bases. There are 13 residues in the CDR3. V dropped 6 bases and J dropped 3; count of bases not matched to a gene: 3. In germline, CDR1 is LNHDA, CDR2 SQIVND (reference sequence). Written as DNA, the CDR3 is TGTGCCAGTAGGACGGACAGGGACTATGGCTACACCTTC. It specifies CASRTDRDYGYTF.

This clone has only one observation. The rearrangement links TRBV9 to TRBJ2-1; 9 positions match TRBD2. This CDR3 spans 15 amino acids. Germline CDR1 SGDLS, CDR2 YYNGEE. Trimming cost V 3 bases and J 4 bases; bases outside gene matches: 5. The DNA for the CDR3 is TGTGCCAGCAGCGGTACTAGCGGGCTATACAATGAGCAGTTCTTC. Translated: CASSGTSGLYNEQFF. Full variable domain (outside the CDR3, taken from reference TRBV9 and TRBJ2-1): DSGVTQTPKHLITATGQRVTLRCSPRSGDLSVYWYQQSLDQGLQFLIQYYNGEERAKGNILERFSAQQFPDLHSELNLSSLELGDSALYFCASSGTSGLYNEQFFGPGTRLTVL.

The chain carries TRBV11-2 and TRBJ2-1, with D tentatively TRBD1 (6 bases). Germline CDR1 and CDR2: SGHAT and FQNNGV. With 7 bases removed from V and 12 bases from J, the gap between germline ends came to 13 bases. The length of the CDR3 is 11 residues. CDR3 sequence (DNA): TGTGCCAGCACCCGGGACAAAGGGCAGTTCTTC. Translation: CASTRDKGQFF.

The chain links TRBV10-3 to TRBJ2-7, with 11 bases lining up with TRBD2. There are 15 residues in the CDR3. J was trimmed by 4 bases and V by 1 base; bases with no gene match: 3. CDR1 and CDR2 (germline): ENHRY, SYGVKD. CDR3 in amino acids: CAISEYTSGSYEQYF. The DNA of the CDR3 is TGTGCCATCAGTGAGTATACTAGCGGGAGTTACGAGCAGTACTTC.